These 20 T cell receptor beta chains originate from one sample sequenced in a study of blood T cell repertoires in COVID-19. The method was immunoSEQ multiplex PCR; TCRdb's version includes in-frame clones alone and lacks a portion of them. The sample yields roughly 250,000 clones, around 85% seen once. Input material: peripheral blood. All receptors come from a woman in her twenties or thirties with COVID-19, enrolled during active disease.

This sequence joins TRBV5-1 and TRBJ2-3; D uncertain. CDR1 and CDR2 (germline): SGHRS, YFSETQ. Trimming cost V 4 bases and J 0 bases, with 6 bases left between them. The CDR3 contains 13 residues. The CDR3 region has the DNA TGCGCCAGCAGCCCGCTAAGCACAGATACGCAGTATTTT. Translating it yields CASSPLSTDTQYF.

The V and J genes are TRBV2 and TRBJ2-5; 8 nucleotides match TRBD1. Germline V gene sequence: CDR1 SNHLY, CDR2 FYNNEI. The CDR3 has 14 residues. The V and J ends lost 5 bases and 5 bases, in that order; junction bases with no gene match: 7. CDR3 loop: CASSFQGAGETQYF. For the CDR3, the DNA is TGTGCCAGCAGTTTCCAGGGGGCGGGGGAGACCCAGTACTTC.

V gene TRBV5-5 combines with J gene TRBJ2-1; D perhaps matches TRBD1 (5 bases). Trimming took off 6 bases at V and 3 bases at J, with 19 bases between the two ends. Germline CDR1 reads SGHKS; CDR2 reads YYEKEE (reference sequence). CDR3 size: 16 residues. The chain's CDR3 is CASTTPGSTNYNEQFF. The CDR3, as DNA: TGTGCCAGCACTACCCCAGGGTCCACGAACTACAATGAGCAGTTCTTC.

This chain links TRBV24-1 with TRBJ2-1; 12 bases are shared with TRBD2. There are 17 residues in the CDR3. Germline lookup yields CDR1 KGHDR and CDR2 SFDVKD. The ends lost 0 bases at V and 1 base at J; junction bases unmatched: 0. The CDR3 spells CATSDLTSGRSYNEQFF. The CDR3, as DNA: TGTGCCACCAGTGATTTGACTAGCGGGAGGTCCTACAATGAGCAGTTCTTC.

This chain connects TRBV19 to TRBJ2-1; a weak D match, TRBD1 (5 bases). Per the germline V gene, CDR1 is LNHDA and CDR2 is SQIVND (reference sequence). The V end lost 3 bases, the J end lost 4 bases, and 13 bases lay between the germline ends. The length of the CDR3 is 15 residues. For the CDR3, the DNA is TGTGCCAGTAGTATGCCAGGGCCGTTGTACAATGAGCAGTTCTTC. This sequence encodes CASSMPGPLYNEQFF.

This clone was observed once. V is TRBV4-2 and J is TRBJ1-3; D is uncertain. Germline V CDR1 and CDR2: LGHNA, YNFKEQ. The CDR3 loop spans 17 amino acids. Trimming cost V 0 bases and J 3 bases, with 15 bases left between them. CDR3 DNA: TGTGCCAGCAGCCAAGATCCGCAGGCCCGGTATGGAAACACCATATATTTT. Protein product: CASSQDPQARYGNTIYF.

The chain couples TRBV5-4 to TRBJ1-1, with D possibly being TRBD1 (5 bases). The CDR3 sequence is 13 residues long. The V gene lost 0 bases and the J gene lost 12 bases, with 15 bases spanning the gap. The germline gives CDR1 SGHNT, CDR2 YYREEE (reference sequence). CDR3 region: CASSLEGALRSFF. CDR3 DNA sequence: TGTGCCAGCAGCTTGGAAGGGGCTTTGAGGTCTTTCTTT.

The chain uses TRBV5-4 and TRBJ1-4; D might be TRBD1 (6 bases). The CDR3 totals 14 residues. Germline V gene sequence: CDR1 SGHNT, CDR2 YYREEE (reference sequence). Trimming shortened V by 0 bases and J by 8 bases, and 11 bases separated the two germline ends. The CDR3 region has the DNA TGTGCCAGCAGCTTGGGGACAGTCGGAGAAAAACTGTTTTTT. This gives the protein CASSLGTVGEKLFF.

This rearrangement joins TRBV7-2 to TRBJ2-7; D might be TRBD1 (6 bases). Germline-derived CDR1 and CDR2 are SGHTA and FQGNSA. The CDR3 sequence is 15 residues long. V was pared by 2 bases and J by 3 bases, with 14 bases between. CDR3 amino acids: CASSLRTAAGYEQYF. In DNA form, the CDR3 reads TGTGCCAGCAGCTTAAGGACAGCGGCAGGCTACGAGCAGTACTTC. The complete variable domain, with remaining parts taken from reference TRBV7-2 and TRBJ2-7, reads GAGVSQSPSNKVTEKGKDVELRCDPISGHTALYWYRQSLGQGLEFLIYFQGNSAPDKSGLPSDRFSAERTGGSVSTLTIQRTQQEDSAVYLCASSLRTAAGYEQYFGPGTRLTVT.

The rearrangement joins TRBV15 to TRBJ2-1, with 7 positions matching TRBD2. Germline CDR1 and CDR2: LNHNV and YYDKDF (reference sequence). This CDR3 is built from 18 residues. V lost 2 bases and J lost 5; bases outside the gene matches: 15. In DNA form, the CDR3 reads TGTGCCACCAGCAGAACCTCCCCGAGCGGGGTCGCACACAATGAGCAGTTCTTC. It specifies CATSRTSPSGVAHNEQFF.

The chain carries TRBV2 and TRBJ1-5, with D possibly matching TRBD1 (6 bases). Germline CDR1 is SNHLY and CDR2 is FYNNEI. The CDR3 totals 15 residues. The V gene lost 3 bases and the J gene lost 5 bases, with 14 bases spanning the gap. The CDR3 DNA reads TGTGCCAGCAGTGACCTCCGGACAGCTTATCAGCCCCAGCATTTT. Translation gives CASSDLRTAYQPQHF.

V usage is TRBV2 and J usage is TRBJ2-7; 15 bases are a match to TRBD2. This CDR3 comprises 17 residues. From germline, CDR1 is SNHLY and CDR2 FYNNEI. V trimming: 6 bases; J trimming: 1 base; junction bases outside the gene matches: 7. The CDR3 here is CASRPGLAGGVSYEQYF. CDR3 sequence (DNA): TGTGCCAGCAGACCGGGACTAGCGGGGGGAGTTTCCTACGAGCAGTACTTC.

This chain joins TRBV3-1 (or the pseudogene TRBV3-2) and TRBJ2-3, with 9 bases matching TRBD2. This CDR3 is 15 amino acids long. The V segment lost 3 bases and the J segment 2 bases; nucleotides outside the gene matches: 3. Germline-derived CDR1 and CDR2 are LGHDT and YNNKEL (reference sequence). The CDR3: CASSHSGGLTDTQYF. The CDR3 DNA sequence: TGTGCCAGCAGCCATAGCGGGGGACTCACAGATACGCAGTATTTT.

This clone came up a few times. V usage is TRBV5-1 and J usage is TRBJ1-5; the match to TRBD1 covers 7 bases. Germline lookup yields CDR1 SGHRS and CDR2 YFSETQ. This CDR3 is built from 14 residues. V was clipped by 4 bases and J by 4 bases; unmatched bases: 5. The DNA for the CDR3 is TGCGCCAGCAGCCCCGGGACAGAAAATCAGCCCCAGCATTTT. Protein product: CASSPGTENQPQHF.

This chain connects TRBV5-1 to TRBJ2-5; TRBD2 matches at 8 bases. With 4 bases clipped from V and 4 bases from J, the junction kept 9 bases outside the gene matches. This CDR3 has 15 amino acids. Germline CDR1 SGHRS, CDR2 YFSETQ. The CDR3: CASSPGGGSRETQYF. In DNA form, the CDR3 reads TGCGCCAGCAGCCCCGGCGGGGGGTCGCGAGAGACCCAGTACTTC.

The chain joins TRBV29-1 to TRBJ1-2; 7 bases align to TRBD1. Looked up from germline, CDR1 is SQVTM and CDR2 is ANQGSEA. The CDR3 totals 13 residues. J was trimmed by 8 bases and V by 3 bases; bases with no gene match: 9. CDR3 sequence (DNA): TGCAGCGTTGATCAGGGGGTTTATGGCGGCTACACCTTC. Amino acid sequence: CSVDQGVYGGYTF.

V gene TRBV7-8 combines with J gene TRBJ2-1; D gene uncertain. Germline V gene data show CDR1 as SGHVS and CDR2 as FQNEAQ. CDR3 size: 15 residues. With 5 bases removed from V and 4 bases from J, the gap between germline ends came to 15 bases. DNA of the CDR3: TGTGCCAGCAGCCCTCACCGGGTCCTGTACAATGAGCAGTTCTTC. It specifies CASSPHRVLYNEQFF.

In its sample, this clone was seen once. V and J are TRBV3-1 (or the pseudogene TRBV3-2) and TRBJ1-4, with D unresolved. CDR1 and CDR2 from the germline V gene are LGHDT and YNNKEL (reference sequence). The CDR3 consists of 18 residues. Trimming left V 0 bases short and J 3 bases short, with 17 bases between. The CDR3 nucleotides read TGTGCCAGCAGCCAAGATCTTACTTTTATGTCGTCTAATGAAAAACTGTTTTTT. Its translation is CASSQDLTFMSSNEKLFF.

The genes are TRBV9 and TRBJ2-3; 11 bases line up with TRBD2. V shed 2 bases and J 3 bases; nucleotides not matched to a gene: 5. Germline V lookup: CDR1 SGDLS, CDR2 YYNGEE. This CDR3 region has 16 residues. This chain's CDR3 is CASSVSGGAVTDTQYF. The CDR3 DNA follows: TGTGCCAGCAGCGTTAGCGGGGGGGCCGTGACAGATACGCAGTATTTT.

The V gene is TRBV7-8, the J gene TRBJ2-5, with D perhaps matching TRBD1 or TRBD2 (6 bases each). Trimming took off 5 bases at V and 0 bases at J, with 7 bases between the two ends. CDR3 length: 13 residues. Per germline, CDR1 SGHVS and CDR2 FQNEAQ. The CDR3 here is CASSRGHQETQYF. CDR3 in DNA: TGTGCCAGCAGCCGGGGGCACCAAGAGACCCAGTACTTC. The variable domain in full, completed from reference TRBV7-8 and TRBJ2-5, reads GAGVSQSPRYKVAKRGQDVALRCDPISGHVSLFWYQQALGQGPEFLTYFQNEAQLDKSGLPSDRFFAERPEGSVSTLKIQRTQQEDSAVYLCASSRGHQETQYFGPGTRLLVL.